Described below is a single T cell receptor beta chain sequence and its context. Its antigen is currently unknown. This CDR3 region has 18 residues. Unmatched junction bases numbered 12, after V lost 0 bases and J lost 6 bases. The germline CDR1 and CDR2 sequences are DFQATT and SNEGSKA (reference sequence). The sample comes from a study of response to subunit inactivated influenza vaccine. TCRdb re-analysed the RT-PCR reads in MiXCR, keeping a single row per CDR3 protein. The sample consists of about 580,000 distinct CDR3 sequences, around 15% of them appearing once. Study-level findings and limits: After each seasonal influenza vaccination, few new T cells are recruited, the authors suggested.

Here the sequenced sample was PBMCs from blood, taken less than 13 days after vaccination. The source of this sequence is a middle-aged man who received an inactivated influenza vaccine. This rearrangement joins TRBV20-1 to TRBJ2-7, with 15 bases lining up with TRBD2. This CDR3 reads CSAREKGLAGGRGAEQYF. The CDR3 DNA reads as TGCAGTGCTAGAGAAAAGGGACTAGCGGGGGGACGCGGTGCCGAGCAGTACTTC.